The 30 T cell receptor beta chains in this list originate from one sample, sequenced in a study of identical twins. TCRdb reanalysed the 5' RACE reads using MiXCR and keeps one entry per CDR3 protein. Counted here are 1.5 million or so distinct CDR3 sequences, about 31% occurring once; the ten biggest clones make up 0.27%. Sequencing used cord blood. The source of these receptors is a newborn girl in good health.

This clonotype was counted ten times or more. This may come from a read error, since a much larger clone is one base off. CDR3 protein: CSARWGYEQYF. The CDR3 DNA reads as TGCAGTGCTAGATGGGGCTACGAGCAGTACTTC. The J gene is TRBJ2-7, the V gene TRBV20-1; no clear D. Per germline, CDR1 DFQATT and CDR2 SNEGSKA (reference sequence). V was pared by 2 bases and J by 3 bases, with 5 bases between. This CDR3 is built from 11 residues.

The chain combines TRBV28 with TRBJ2-7; D unclear. The length of the CDR3 is 15 residues. V was clipped by 6 bases and J by 2 bases, with 17 bases between them. Germline V gives CDR1 MDHEN, CDR2 SYDVKM. CDR3 bases: TGTGCCAGCAGGGGGTTATTTGCAGGTGCCTACGAGCAGTACTTC. This translates into CASRGLFAGAYEQYF.

There are a few counts of this clonotype. V usage is TRBV3-1 and J usage is TRBJ2-1, with D maybe TRBD2 (6 bases). The CDR3 runs 16 residues. The V end was cut by 4 bases, the J end by 7 bases, with 20 bases between. The V gene's germline CDR1 is LGHDT and CDR2 YNNKEL (reference sequence). The CDR3 spells CASSPGVAERSNEQFF. The CDR3 nucleotides read TGTGCCAGCAGCCCCGGGGTAGCGGAAAGATCTAATGAGCAGTTCTTC.

This chain uses TRBV28 with TRBJ2-3, with 14 bases identical to TRBD2. V shed 5 bases and J 1 base; nucleotides not matched to a gene: 8. Germline-derived CDR1 and CDR2 are MDHEN and SYDVKM. The CDR3 is made up of 18 amino acids. The DNA for the CDR3 is TGTGCCAGCAGTCCAGGGACTAGCGGGAGTTGGGGCACAGATACGCAGTATTTT. Residues: CASSPGTSGSWGTDTQYF.

This chain links TRBV6-1 with TRBJ1-2, with unresolved D. CDR3 size: 15 residues. The V gene lost 2 bases and the J gene lost 0 bases, with 10 bases spanning the gap. Per the germline V gene, CDR1 is MNHNS and CDR2 is SASEGT. The CDR3 loop is CASSEFWRSNYGYTF. The CDR3 DNA sequence: TGTGCCAGCAGTGAATTCTGGCGATCTAACTATGGCTACACCTTC.

This clonotype was detected a few times. This chain uses TRBV19 with TRBJ1-6; perhaps TRBD1 as D (6 bases). The CDR3 runs 16 residues. CDR1 and CDR2 from the germline V gene are LNHDA and SQIVND (reference sequence). V dropped 6 bases and J dropped 0 bases, with 12 bases sitting between them. CDR3 region: CASRRTASSYNSPLHF. In DNA, the CDR3 is TGTGCCAGTAGGAGGACAGCGAGCTCCTATAATTCACCCCTCCACTTT. Based on the CDR3 plus reference TRBV19 and TRBJ1-6, the full variable domain is DGGITQSPKYLFRKEGQNVTLSCEQNLNHDAMYWYRQDPGQGLRLIYYSQIVNDFQKGDIAEGYSVSREKKESFPLTVTSAQKNPTAFYLCASRRTASSYNSPLHFGNGTRLTVT.

This clonotype has a handful of counts. This chain joins TRBV20-1 and TRBJ1-1; D not certain. Per germline, CDR1 DFQATT and CDR2 SNEGSKA (reference sequence). The V end lost 6 bases, the J end lost 0 bases, and 14 bases lay between the germline ends. The CDR3 sequence is 14 residues long. CDR3 sequence (DNA): TGCAGTGCCCACCGACGGGCGATGAACACTGAAGCTTTCTTT. Translation: CSAHRRAMNTEAFF.

The rearrangement joins TRBV28 to TRBJ2-3, with TRBD2 identical over 7 bases. This CDR3 is 16 amino acids long. Germline values: CDR1 MDHEN, CDR2 SYDVKM. The J segment lost 2 bases and the V segment lost 3 bases, leaving 8 bases of the junction unmatched. The DNA for the CDR3 is TGTGCCAGCAGTTTTGCCGGGACTACGACCACAGATACGCAGTATTTT. The encoded protein is CASSFAGTTTTDTQYF.

V gene TRBV6-1 combines with J gene TRBJ2-4, with D possibly being TRBD1 (6 bases). The CDR3 consists of 18 residues. CDR1 MNHNS and CDR2 SASEGT come from the germline V gene. Deletions cut 4 bases from V and 3 bases from J, with 22 bases between. CDR3 amino acids: CASSGHRATGKNKNIQYF. The CDR3 DNA reads as TGTGCCAGCAGTGGTCATAGGGCCACAGGGAAGAACAAAAACATTCAGTACTTC.

This clonotype came up a few times. The rearrangement uses TRBV10-3 and TRBJ2-7, with TRBD2 identical over 11 bases. Germline V lookup: CDR1 ENHRY, CDR2 SYGVKD. This CDR3 contains 13 residues. The V and J ends lost 6 bases and 2 bases, in that order; junction bases with no gene match: 0. CDR3: CAIRGLAAYEQYF. The CDR3 DNA reads TGTGCCATCAGGGGACTAGCGGCCTACGAGCAGTACTTC.

This clonotype was observed a handful of times. The V gene is TRBV28, the J gene TRBJ2-5, with 9 bases that match TRBD2. The junction had 4 bases not matched to a gene; V was cut back by 6 bases and J by 2 bases. CDR1 and CDR2 (germline): MDHEN, SYDVKM. CDR3 length equals 14 residues. The CDR3 region is CASRDTSGQETQYF. The CDR3 region has the DNA TGTGCCAGCAGGGATACTAGCGGGCAAGAGACCCAGTACTTC. The whole variable domain, remainder taken from reference TRBV28 and TRBJ2-5, is DVKVTQSSRYLVKRTGEKVFLECVQDMDHENMFWYRQDPGLGLRLIYFSYDVKMKEKGDIPEGYSVSREKKERFSLILESASTNQTSMYLCASRDTSGQETQYFGPGTRLLVL.

The chain joins TRBV4-1 to TRBJ1-4; 10 positions match TRBD1. The CDR3 has 14 amino acids. Trimming cost V 2 bases and J 7 bases; bases outside gene matches: 1. The germline gives CDR1 MGHRA, CDR2 YSYEKL. CDR3 region: CASSQWDRGEKLFF. In DNA form, the CDR3 reads TGCGCCAGCAGCCAATGGGACAGGGGTGAAAAACTGTTTTTT.

There are a few counts of this clonotype. The gene calls are TRBV5-1 and TRBJ1-1, with TRBD1 matching 8 bases. The V and J ends lost 4 bases and 0 bases, in that order; junction bases with no gene match: 11. The germline CDR1 and CDR2 sequences are SGHRS and YFSETQ. The CDR3 consists of 17 residues. CDR3 bases: TGCGCCAGCAGCCCAAGACAGGGGATTGGGGTGAACACTGAAGCTTTCTTT. Translating gives CASSPRQGIGVNTEAFF.

This clonotype has ten or more counts. The chain employs TRBV6-1 and TRBJ2-5, with D perhaps matching TRBD2 (6 bases). The germline V gene has CDR1 MNHNS and CDR2 SASEGT. CDR3 length: 14 residues. Between the trimmed V and J ends, which lost 1 base and 6 bases, there was a span of 12 bases. The CDR3 DNA reads as TGTGCCAGCAGTGAAGTAGGAGGGAGGCAGACCCAGTACTTC. It specifies CASSEVGGRQTQYF.

This clonotype has a handful of counts. The gene calls are TRBV28 and TRBJ2-3; TRBD2 might be the D (5 bases). The germline CDR1 and CDR2 sequences are MDHEN and SYDVKM. The CDR3 is made up of 16 amino acids. Trimming took 6 bases from V and 0 from J, leaving 16 bases between them. CDR3 sequence: CASRTSAGISTDTQYF. CDR3 nucleotide sequence: TGTGCCAGCAGGACGTCTGCCGGGATTAGCACAGATACGCAGTATTTT.

This clonotype was found many times. The chain joins TRBV12-3 or TRBV12-4 to TRBJ2-7; unclear D gene. V lost 5 bases to trimming and J lost 2 bases, with 7 bases between them. The CDR3 sequence is 12 residues long. The CDR3 protein is CASSHKAYEQYF. The CDR3 region has the DNA TGTGCCAGCAGTCATAAGGCCTACGAGCAGTACTTC.

This chain links TRBV10-2 with TRBJ2-3, with unresolved D. The V end lost 6 bases, the J end lost 2 bases, and 15 bases lay between the germline ends. Germline assignment: CDR1 WSHSY and CDR2 SAAADI. This CDR3 is 15 amino acids long. The CDR3 DNA reads as TGCGCCAGCAGAAAACTCGACTCTTCCACAGATACGCAGTATTTT. Its protein product is CASRKLDSSTDTQYF.

Only a few counts were recorded for this clonotype. The V and J genes are TRBV7-2 and TRBJ2-3; no firm D call. The CDR3 covers 13 residues. Germline V gene sequence: CDR1 SGHTA, CDR2 FQGNSA. V lost 5 bases to trimming and J lost 10 bases, with 16 bases between them. Written as DNA, the CDR3 is TGTGCCAGCAGCCCGCGGACCCTGTATGCGCAGTATTTT. It translates to CASSPRTLYAQYF. The full variable domain, in which reference TRBV7-2 and TRBJ2-3 provide the parts outside the CDR3, is GAGVSQSPSNKVTEKGKDVELRCDPISGHTALYWYRQSLGQGLEFLIYFQGNSAPDKSGLPSDRFSAERTGGSVSTLTIQRTQQEDSAVYLCASSPRTLYAQYFGPGTRLTVL.

This clonotype was observed a handful of times. The chain uses TRBV20-1 and TRBJ2-1; possibly TRBD2 for D (6 bases). The V gene lost 4 bases and the J gene lost 3 bases, with 10 bases spanning the gap. There are 13 residues in the CDR3. Germline lookup yields CDR1 DFQATT and CDR2 SNEGSKA (reference sequence). CDR3 protein: CSAKRDFYNEQFF. The CDR3 DNA follows: TGCAGTGCTAAACGGGACTTCTACAATGAGCAGTTCTTC.

This clonotype was detected only a few times. This chain connects TRBV15 to TRBJ2-1; no firm D call. The CDR3 is 12 residues long. Trimming removed 1 base at V and 9 bases at J, with 7 bases between. From germline, CDR1 is LNHNV and CDR2 YYDKDF (reference sequence). The CDR3 sequence: CATSRGVGEQFF. The CDR3 bases are TGTGCCACCAGCAGAGGCGTGGGTGAGCAGTTCTTC.

Here the CDR3 reads CSARDPSGYNEQFF. The CDR3 DNA sequence: TGCAGTGCTAGAGATCCGAGCGGATACAATGAGCAGTTCTTC. The gene calls are TRBV20-1 and TRBJ2-1, with D possibly TRBD2 on 5 matching bases. V dropped 0 bases and J dropped 4 bases, with 10 bases sitting between them. The V gene's germline CDR1 is DFQATT and CDR2 SNEGSKA (reference sequence). The length of the CDR3 is 14 residues.

This clonotype was seen a few times. The chain carries TRBV7-9 and TRBJ1-1, with D possibly matching TRBD1 (5 bases). Germline loops: CDR1 SEHNR, CDR2 FQNEAQ (reference sequence). The V end lost 1 base, the J end lost 4 bases, and 16 bases lay between the germline ends. CDR3 length equals 16 residues. This CDR3 reads CASSLEPRGKGTEAFF. CDR3 nucleotide sequence: TGTGCCAGCAGCTTAGAGCCTCGGGGCAAAGGCACTGAAGCTTTCTTT.

This sequence joins TRBV21-1 and TRBJ1-4. TRBV21-1 constitutes a pseudogene. There are 14 residues in the CDR3. CDR3 sequence (DNA): TGTGCCAGCAGCAAAGGGACGCCTAATGAAAAACTGTTTTTT. Amino acid sequence: CASSKGTPNEKLFF.

This clonotype was counted ten times or more. The rearrangement joins TRBV25-1 to TRBJ2-7; no clear D. The V gene's germline CDR1 is MGHDK and CDR2 SYGVNS. CDR3 length: 14 amino acids. Between the trimmed V and J ends, which lost 2 bases and 0 bases, there was a span of 8 bases. The CDR3 DNA reads TGTGCCAGCAGTGAAGGGCAGGTCTCCTACGAGCAGTACTTC. Translating it yields CASSEGQVSYEQYF.

The gene calls are TRBV29-1 and TRBJ2-5, with TRBD2 identical over 10 bases. Germline V lookup: CDR1 SQVTM, CDR2 ANQGSEA. The J segment lost 0 bases and the V segment lost 7 bases, leaving 8 bases of the junction unmatched. This CDR3 has 15 residues. The CDR3 DNA reads as TGCAGCGCAGCGGGGGGGCTTGGGTACCAAGAGACCCAGTACTTC. It is translated as CSAAGGLGYQETQYF.

This clonotype appeared a few times. This rearrangement joins TRBV27 to TRBJ2-7; tentative D call: TRBD2 (6 bases). The CDR3 loop spans 15 amino acids. Per the germline V gene, CDR1 is MNHEY and CDR2 is SMNVEV (reference sequence). Trimming took 2 bases from V and 2 from J, leaving 13 bases between them. CDR3 in amino acids: CASSLRERGAYEQYF. CDR3 coding DNA: TGTGCCAGCAGTTTACGGGAGAGGGGCGCCTACGAGCAGTACTTC.

This clonotype was seen repeatedly, ten times or more. V and J are TRBV24-1 and TRBJ2-1; D is unresolved. Germline lookup yields CDR1 KGHDR and CDR2 SFDVKD. The V end lost 3 bases, the J end lost 8 bases, and 4 bases lay between the germline ends. The CDR3 totals 11 residues. CDR3 in DNA: TGTGCCACCAGTGATAGTGATGAGCAGTTCTTC. Residues: CATSDSDEQFF.

This clonotype has just one count. J is TRBJ2-3 and V is TRBV7-9, with D possibly TRBD2 on 6 matching bases. The V gene's germline CDR1 is SEHNR and CDR2 FQNEAQ (reference sequence). Trimming cost V 3 bases and J 3 bases, with 13 bases left between them. This CDR3 comprises 15 residues. The CDR3 loop reads CASSFSGVRTDTQYF. The CDR3 DNA reads as TGTGCCAGCAGCTTTTCGGGGGTGAGGACAGATACGCAGTATTTT.

This chain connects TRBV29-1 to TRBJ2-2, with D perhaps matching TRBD1 (5 bases). This CDR3 region has 14 residues. Germline lookup yields CDR1 SQVTM and CDR2 ANQGSEA. Trimming took off 3 bases at V and 1 base at J, with 9 bases between the two ends. CDR3 loop: CSVDRQGNTGELFF. The CDR3 DNA is TGCAGCGTTGATAGGCAGGGGAACACCGGGGAGCTGTTTTTT.

The J gene is TRBJ2-1, the V gene TRBV10-3; 10 bases match TRBD2. Germline V lookup: CDR1 ENHRY, CDR2 SYGVKD. The CDR3 has 16 residues. The V gene end was trimmed by 1 base and the J gene end by 7 bases; junction bases not matched to a gene: 7. The CDR3 protein is CAISELLAGFGNEQFF. The CDR3 DNA is TGTGCCATCAGTGAGTTACTAGCGGGATTTGGTAATGAGCAGTTCTTC.